The entry below describes one T cell receptor (beta chain). This entry comes from a study of response to subunit inactivated influenza vaccine. TCRdb fed the RT-PCR reads into MiXCR, producing one record per CDR3 protein. The profile shows 710,000 or so distinct CDR3 sequences, approximately 14% of them singletons. The CDR3 totals 15 residues. Trimming removed 0 bases from V and 16 bases from J; junction bases left unmatched: 15. Germline CDR1 and CDR2: SGHRS and YFSETQ. The J gene is TRBJ2-4, the V gene TRBV5-1; 8 bases are shared with TRBD1. The sequence was collected from a man aged 50 to 59 who received an inactivated influenza vaccine. Sample: PBMCs from blood, taken about 13 days after vaccination. The CDR3 nucleotides read TGCGCCAGCAGCTTGGAAGGTGGCCAGGGGGCTAAGTATTACTTC. Its translation: CASSLEGGQGAKYYF.